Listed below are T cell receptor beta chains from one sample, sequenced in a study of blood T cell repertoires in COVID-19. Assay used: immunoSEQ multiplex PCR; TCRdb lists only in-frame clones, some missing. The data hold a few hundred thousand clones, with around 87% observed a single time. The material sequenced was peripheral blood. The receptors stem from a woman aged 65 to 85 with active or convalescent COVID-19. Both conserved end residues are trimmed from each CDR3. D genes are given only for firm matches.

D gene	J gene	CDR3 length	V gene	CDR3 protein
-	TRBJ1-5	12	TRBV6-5	ASSSLAGAQPQH
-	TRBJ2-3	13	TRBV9	ASSYRTGVLDTQY
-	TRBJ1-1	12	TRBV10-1	ASSEQGMNTEAF
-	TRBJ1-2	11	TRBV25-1	ASSERRFYGYT
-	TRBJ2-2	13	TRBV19	ASTSVRAGTGELF
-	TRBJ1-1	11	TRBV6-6	ASSMGRNTEAF
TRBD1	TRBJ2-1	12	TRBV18	ASSRATGNNEQF
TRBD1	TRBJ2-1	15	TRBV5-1	ASSLGPQGARYNEQF
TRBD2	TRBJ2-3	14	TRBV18	ASSPSSGGVLGTQY
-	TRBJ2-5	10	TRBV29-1	SRRTAEETQY
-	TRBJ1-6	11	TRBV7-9	ATTLVPNSPLH
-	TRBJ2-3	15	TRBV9	ASSVGRRQVGTDTQY
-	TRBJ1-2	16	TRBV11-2	ASSFSGLNSQSTGGDT
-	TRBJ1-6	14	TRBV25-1	ASTPAGRGYNSPLH
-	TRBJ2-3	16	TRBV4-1	ASSLAEVPTSVTDTQY
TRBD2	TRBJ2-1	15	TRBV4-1	ASSQDPLAGGWNEQF
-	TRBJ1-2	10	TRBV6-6	ASSYSLYGYT
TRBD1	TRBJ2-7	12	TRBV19	ASSPGDRWYEQY
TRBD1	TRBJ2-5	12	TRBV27	ASSFGTGQETQY
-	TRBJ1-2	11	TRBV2	ASRLTVNYGYT
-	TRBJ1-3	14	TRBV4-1	ASSPGHLGTGNTIY
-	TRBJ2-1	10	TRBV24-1	ATSGRVNEQF
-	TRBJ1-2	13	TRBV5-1	ASSLEIDFQSGYT
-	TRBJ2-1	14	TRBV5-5	ASSLQGLSSYNEQF